The rows below give T cell receptor beta chains drawn from one sample of a study of blood T cell repertoires in COVID-19. Clones were sequenced by immunoSEQ multiplex PCR, and TCRdb holds only the in-frame ones, with some missing. The sample lists fewer than 90,000 clones; 70% to 90% were seen once. Sample: peripheral blood. The receptor set was obtained from a man in his 70s with acute or convalescent COVID-19. CDR3s leave out the opening cysteine and the closing phenylalanine or tryptophan. The order of the fields is V gene, J gene, CDR3 protein.

TRBV7-6	TRBJ1-1	ASSPQVSSTEAF
TRBV4-3	TRBJ2-7	ASSQEDRDRTTPGEQY
TRBV5-4	TRBJ1-2	ASSLSRDYGYT
TRBV19	TRBJ2-7	ASSIQGIGSEQY
TRBV19	TRBJ2-1	ASSNRQGVGNEQF
TRBV4-1	TRBJ1-3	ASSRDRGNSGNTIY
TRBV28	TRBJ2-2	ASSPEREERAGELF
TRBV7-9	TRBJ1-1	ASSGGFNTEAF
TRBV3-1/TRBV3-2	TRBJ2-3	ASSQGPLFTQY
TRBV10-3	TRBJ2-1	AISVGGSSYNEQF
TRBV5-4	TRBJ2-1	ASSGGSSYNEQF
TRBV24-1	TRBJ2-3	ATSDGGGNTDTQY
TRBV6-5	TRBJ2-7	ASSPLRAGEFEQY
TRBV6-2/TRBV6-3	TRBJ1-3	ASSSTGYTSGNTIY
TRBV9	TRBJ2-1	ASNRLAGEHEQF